This T cell receptor beta chain emerged from a study of blood T cell repertoires in COVID-19. On the study more broadly: The United States, Italy and Spain provided the acute and convalescent COVID-19 samples. T cells, B-cell-depleted T cells, or PBMCs provided the cDNA or gDNA that served as material.

The V gene's germline CDR1 is SGHTA and CDR2 FQGNSA. The CDR3 extends over 14 amino acids. The trim removed 3 bases at V and 8 bases at J, leaving 9 bases unmatched. As originally analysed: Estimation of nucleated cell counts relied on the amplification of reference gene primers. The method was immunoSEQ multiplex PCR; TCRdb's version includes in-frame clones alone and lacks a portion of them. V, J and clone size are those of that table, while D and trimming were read from the DNA. The sample has about 170,000 clones; approximately 84% are singletons. The sequenced material came from peripheral blood. The receptor comes from a woman older than 75 with acute or convalescent COVID-19. This sequence joins TRBV7-2 and TRBJ1-1; 7 bases map to TRBD1. CDR3 loop: CASSFTGVFTEAFF. In DNA form, the CDR3 reads TGTGCCAGCAGCTTCACAGGGGTTTTCACGGAAGCTTTCTTT.